This TCR beta chain was obtained from a study of blood T cell repertoires in COVID-19 (dated by TCRdb to 2020 to 2021). Context from the whole study: Samples from collaborators originated in the United States, Italy and Spain and spanned both the acute and convalescent phases of COVID-19. Where HLA class I and class II types were available, the types were taken from metadata supplied by the sample provider, not from assay-based typing. The samples were drawn from the first 160 participants of the ongoing ImmuneRACE study and from 1,254 subjects provided by 6 global collaborators. The prospective study material was composed of cDNA or gDNA derived from T cells, B-cell-depleted T cells, or PBMCs. Subjects who had been exposed to COVID-19, were actively infected with it, or had recovered from it provided the deeply sampled blood TCRbeta repertoires that made up the dataset. The repertoires were released in a freely available public database meant as a resource for research on the immune response to SARS-CoV-2. A de-identified subject ID, COVID-19 status, age in years and sex were almost always included in the sample metadata.

Comments on this clone: It lacks a known antigen. No per-base quality is available; no much larger clone lies one base away.

What the work shows at the level of the full study, not this receptor alone: The amount of clinical and demographic metadata varied by source and participant and was provided uncurated.

The immunoSEQ Assay, a bias-controlled multiplex PCR, was used to amplify TCRbeta CDR3 regions from genomic DNA. On the study's bioinformatics: The number of nucleated cells in each sample was estimated from the amplification of reference gene primers within the assay. To quantify the absolute abundance of each unique TCRbeta CDR3 rearrangement, sequence reads were collapsed and filtered. Productive Simpson clonality was computed per sample as the square root of Simpson's diversity index over productive rearrangements. The table was pulled from immuneACCESS by TCRdb, which kept in-frame rearrangements only. Such tables lose some clones; where checked, under half of the loss comes from unresolved V genes, and the rest has no known cause. V and J calls and clone size are copied from that table; D and trimming were computed from the DNA. The sample yields approximately 290,000 clones; 75% to 90% were counted once. The ten largest account for around 12% of the sample.

Whole blood was collected in K2EDTA tubes by collaborating institutions according to the institutions' own protocols. Collaborator samples were shipped for TCRbeta analysis as frozen whole blood, isolated PBMCs, or DNA extracted from either sample type. Spanning cysteine to phenylalanine, the CDR3 consists of 16 amino acids. The DNA shown is the 48-base CDR3, in frame from base 1. V loses 3 bases at its end and J loses 8 bases; junction bases beyond the gene matches: 9. CDR1 and CDR2 are drawn from the germline V gene: LGHNA, YNFKEQ. Source material: peripheral blood. This TCR was sampled from a woman aged 55-69 years with acute or convalescent COVID-19. The chain is encoded by TRBV4-2 joined to TRBJ1-3, and 11 junctional nucleotides match TRBD1. The sequenced DNA: TGTGCCAGCAGCCACCCCGGGACAGGGGGGGAGGACACCATATATTTT. This encodes CASSHPGTGGEDTIYF.